The 16 T cell receptor beta chains presented below share a single source sample, sequenced in a study of blood T cell repertoires in COVID-19. Generated by immunoSEQ multiplex PCR, the TCRdb table keeps only in-frame clones and is missing some. There are some 48,000 clones in the sample; just over 85% occur only once, and over 2.5% lies in the top ten. Sequenced sample: peripheral blood. Source of these receptors: a woman aged 80 or over with acute or convalescent COVID-19.

The V call is TRBV2, the J call TRBJ2-7; TRBD2 might be the D (5 bases). V lost 6 bases and J lost 2, with 11 bases in between. The CDR3 loop spans 13 amino acids. Germline values: CDR1 SNHLY, CDR2 FYNNEI. For the CDR3, the DNA is TGTGCCAGCAGCGGAGGCTGGACCTACGAGCAGTACTTC. Its translation: CASSGGWTYEQYF.

J is TRBJ1-1 and V is TRBV5-6; D unclear. V shed 5 bases and J shed 5 bases, with 16 bases lying between them. Germline-derived CDR1 and CDR2 are SGHDT and YYEEEE. The CDR3 runs to 14 residues. In nucleotides, the CDR3 is TGTGCCAGCAGTTTGATCACAGTTAATACTGAAGCTTTCTTT. The encoded protein is CASSLITVNTEAFF. Filled out from reference TRBV5-6 and TRBJ1-1, the complete variable domain reads DAGVTQSPTHLIKTRGQQVTLRCSPKSGHDTVSWYQQALGQGPQFIFQYYEEEERQRGNFPDRFSGHQFPNYSSELNVNALLLGDSALYLCASSLITVNTEAFFGQGTRLTVV.

The chain is built from TRBV2 and TRBJ1-2; D unresolved. The V gene's germline CDR1 is SNHLY and CDR2 FYNNEI. This CDR3 contains 14 residues. V gave up 6 bases and J gave up 2 bases, with 13 bases separating them. The CDR3 sequence: CASRYRELNYGYTF. Here the CDR3 DNA reads TGTGCCAGCAGATACCGGGAACTAAACTATGGCTACACCTTC.

The V gene is TRBV6-6, the J gene TRBJ2-3; the match to TRBD2 covers 9 bases. The CDR3 runs 15 residues. The germline CDR1 and CDR2 sequences are MNHNY and SVGAGI (reference sequence). V dropped 6 bases and J dropped 6; count of bases not matched to a gene: 10. The CDR3 here is CASSISSGESDTQYF. In DNA form, the CDR3 reads TGTGCCAGCAGCATTTCTAGCGGGGAGAGCGATACGCAGTATTTT.

The chain employs TRBV12-3 or TRBV12-4 and TRBJ1-1; TRBD1 matches 9 bases. Unmatched junction bases numbered 9, after V lost 6 bases and J lost 10 bases. The CDR3 length is 13 residues. CDR3 loop: CASRVPGQGPAFF. The CDR3 DNA follows: TGTGCCAGCAGAGTCCCGGGACAGGGACCAGCTTTCTTT.

There are a few counts of this clone. V gene TRBV5-1 combines with J gene TRBJ1-1; TRBD1 matches 7 bases. This CDR3 is built from 14 residues. In germline, CDR1 is SGHRS, CDR2 YFSETQ. V lost 6 bases to trimming and J lost 1 base; unmatched junction nucleotides: 6. The CDR3 nucleotides are TGCGCCAGCACCCAGGGACAGTCGAACACTGAAGCTTTCTTT. This codes for CASTQGQSNTEAFF.

V is TRBV2 and J is TRBJ2-3; TRBD2 matches 8 bases. Germline V CDR1 and CDR2: SNHLY, FYNNEI. The J segment lost 6 bases and the V segment lost 11 bases, leaving 10 bases of the junction unmatched. CDR3 length equals 13 residues. This chain's CDR3 is CAVLTSEVDTQYF. Here the CDR3 DNA reads TGTGCCGTTTTGACTAGCGAGGTCGATACGCAGTATTTT.

The table lists this clone with a few counts. The chain is built from TRBV14 and TRBJ1-6, with no clear D. CDR1 is SGHDN, CDR2 FVKESK, per germline. V lost 5 bases to trimming and J lost 9 bases, with 8 bases between them. CDR3 length: 12 amino acids. CDR3 protein: CASSAGVSPLHF. The CDR3 nucleotides read TGTGCCAGCAGCGCGGGAGTTTCACCCCTCCACTTT.

This clone was observed a few times. V gene TRBV28 combines with J gene TRBJ1-2; D is perhaps TRBD1 (5 bases). Germline values: CDR1 MDHEN, CDR2 SYDVKM. V was pared by 3 bases and J by 2 bases, with 16 bases between. The CDR3 length is 16 residues. CDR3 region: CASSFLYIDRNYGYTF. Written as DNA, the CDR3 is TGTGCCAGCAGTTTCCTATATATTGACAGAAACTATGGCTACACCTTC.

The gene calls are TRBV11-2 and TRBJ2-3, with 15 positions matching TRBD2. V lost 4 bases and J lost 5; bases outside the gene matches: 4. CDR1 is SGHAT, CDR2 FQNNGV, per germline. This CDR3 is 16 amino acids long. DNA for the CDR3: TGTGCCAGCAGCTGGACTAGCGGGGGGGCGCGAGATACGCAGTATTTT. This sequence encodes CASSWTSGGARDTQYF.

V is TRBV3-1 (or the pseudogene TRBV3-2) and J is TRBJ1-3; D may be TRBD1 (6 bases). The V gene lost 2 bases and the J gene lost 2 bases, with 13 bases spanning the gap. The CDR3 is made up of 16 amino acids. Looked up from germline, CDR1 is LGHDT and CDR2 is YNNKEL (reference sequence). CDR3 coding DNA: TGTGCCAGCAGCCAAAACTTCAGGGGCCCTGGAAACACCATATATTTT. It encodes CASSQNFRGPGNTIYF.

The rearrangement joins TRBV5-6 to TRBJ1-6; 10 bases agree with TRBD1. CDR1 is SGHDT, CDR2 YYEEEE, per germline. The length of the CDR3 is 15 residues. Trimming cost V 4 bases and J 7 bases; bases outside gene matches: 5. The CDR3, as DNA: TGTGCCAGCAGCGTCGGGACAGGGGAAAATTCACCCCTCCACTTT. It yields the protein CASSVGTGENSPLHF.

In this sample, this clone turned up once. The chain combines TRBV19 with TRBJ2-7; 8 nucleotides align to TRBD1. J lost 7 bases, V lost 9 bases, and 11 bases had no gene match. Germline CDR1 is LNHDA and CDR2 is SQIVND (reference sequence). The CDR3 loop spans 13 amino acids. The CDR3 spells CASEEQGAREQYF. CDR3 nucleotide sequence: TGTGCCAGCGAAGAGCAGGGGGCGAGGGAGCAGTACTTC. Full variable domain (remainder filled in from reference TRBV19 and TRBJ2-7): DGGITQSPKYLFRKEGQNVTLSCEQNLNHDAMYWYRQDPGQGLRLIYYSQIVNDFQKGDIAEGYSVSREKKESFPLTVTSAQKNPTAFYLCASEEQGAREQYFGPGTRLTVT.

With respect to this clone: One junction end does not reproduce the germline sequence, and a read error may be involved. The V call is TRBV5-1, the J call TRBJ2-5, with TRBD2 identical over 8 bases. The CDR3 has 15 residues. Germline V CDR1 and CDR2: SGHRS, YFSETQ. CDR3 nucleotide sequence: TGCGCCCGCAGCGGGGCCGGGGGGGGACAAGAGACCCAGTACTTC. It is translated as CARSGAGGGQETQYF.

The chain uses TRBV30 and TRBJ1-3; 9 bases map to TRBD1. The length of the CDR3 is 16 residues. Germline trimming cut 0 bases from V and 5 bases from J; bases unmatched to any gene: 8. The germline gives CDR1 GTSNPN, CDR2 SVGIG (reference sequence). The CDR3 nucleotides read TGTGCCTGGAGTGTATGGGGACAGGGATCTAGAAACACCATATATTTT. This encodes CAWSVWGQGSRNTIYF.

V is TRBV6-5 and J is TRBJ2-7; 8 bases are a match to TRBD1. The germline V gene has CDR1 MNHEY and CDR2 SVGAGI. J was trimmed by 6 bases and V by 8 bases; bases with no gene match: 9. The CDR3 has 13 residues. CDR3 DNA: TGTGCCAGCGTCTGGACAGGGACGAGCGAGCAGTACTTC. Amino acid sequence: CASVWTGTSEQYF.